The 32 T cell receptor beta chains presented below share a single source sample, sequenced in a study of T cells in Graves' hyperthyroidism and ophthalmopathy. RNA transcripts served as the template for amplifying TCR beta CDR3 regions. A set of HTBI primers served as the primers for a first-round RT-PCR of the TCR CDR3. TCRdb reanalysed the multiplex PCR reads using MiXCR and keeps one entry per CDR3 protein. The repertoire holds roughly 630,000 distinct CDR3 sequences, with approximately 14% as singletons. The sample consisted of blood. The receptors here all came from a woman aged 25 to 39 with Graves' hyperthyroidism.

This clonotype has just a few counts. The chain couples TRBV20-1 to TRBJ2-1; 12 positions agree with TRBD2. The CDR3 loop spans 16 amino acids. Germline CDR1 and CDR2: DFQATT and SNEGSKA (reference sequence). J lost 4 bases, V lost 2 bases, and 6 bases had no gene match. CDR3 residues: CSARSALAGGYNEQFF. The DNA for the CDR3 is TGCAGTGCTAGAAGCGCTCTAGCGGGAGGGTACAATGAGCAGTTCTTC.

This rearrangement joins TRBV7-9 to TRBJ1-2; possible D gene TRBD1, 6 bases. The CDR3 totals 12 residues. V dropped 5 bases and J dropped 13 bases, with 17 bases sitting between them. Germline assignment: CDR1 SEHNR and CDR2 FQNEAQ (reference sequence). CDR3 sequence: CASSLRTEKATF. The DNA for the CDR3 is TGTGCCAGCAGCCTCCGGACAGAGAAAGCCACCTTC. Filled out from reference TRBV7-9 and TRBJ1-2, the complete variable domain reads DTGVSQNPRHKITKRGQNVTFRCDPISEHNRLYWYRQTLGQGPEFLTYFQNEAQLEKSRLLSDRFSAERPKGSFSTLEIQRTEQGDSAMYLCASSLRTEKATFGSGTRLTVV.

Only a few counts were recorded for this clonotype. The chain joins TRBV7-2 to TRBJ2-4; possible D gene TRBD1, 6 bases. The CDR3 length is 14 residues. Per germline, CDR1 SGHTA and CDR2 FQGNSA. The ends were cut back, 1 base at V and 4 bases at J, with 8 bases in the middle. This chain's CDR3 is CASSLVDRKNIQYF. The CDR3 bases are TGTGCCAGCAGCTTAGTGGACAGAAAAAACATTCAGTACTTC.

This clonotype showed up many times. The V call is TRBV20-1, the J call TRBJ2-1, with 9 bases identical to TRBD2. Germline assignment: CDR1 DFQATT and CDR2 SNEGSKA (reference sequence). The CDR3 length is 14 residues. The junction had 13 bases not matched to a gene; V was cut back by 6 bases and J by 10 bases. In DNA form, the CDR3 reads TGCAGTGCCCCGAATGCCGCGGGAGGGGGGGAGCAGTTCTTC. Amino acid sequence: CSAPNAAGGGEQFF.

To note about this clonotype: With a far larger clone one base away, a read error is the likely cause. The CDR3 nucleotides read TGTGCCAGCAGCCAATACACTGAGCAGTTCTTC. Its translation is CASSQYTEQFF. The chain uses TRBV14 and TRBJ2-1; D uncertain. From germline, CDR1 is SGHDN and CDR2 FVKESK. This CDR3 has 11 residues.

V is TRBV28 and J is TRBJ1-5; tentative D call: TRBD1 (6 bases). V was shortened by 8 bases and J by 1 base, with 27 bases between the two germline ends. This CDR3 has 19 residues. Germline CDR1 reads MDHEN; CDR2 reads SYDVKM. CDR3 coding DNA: TGTGCCAGCCGAATTTCACCGGGGGCCCTCAGGTACAGCAATCAGCCCCAGCATTTT. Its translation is CASRISPGALRYSNQPQHF.

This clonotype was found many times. DNA for the CDR3: TGTGCCAGCAGTGAAACGGGGGTCCCCTACGAGCAGTACTTC. Amino acids: CASSETGVPYEQYF. V gene TRBV2 combines with J gene TRBJ2-7; D is possibly TRBD2 (6 bases). The CDR3 is made up of 14 amino acids. Germline lookup yields CDR1 SNHLY and CDR2 FYNNEI. Trimming removed 2 bases at V and 2 bases at J, with 10 bases between.

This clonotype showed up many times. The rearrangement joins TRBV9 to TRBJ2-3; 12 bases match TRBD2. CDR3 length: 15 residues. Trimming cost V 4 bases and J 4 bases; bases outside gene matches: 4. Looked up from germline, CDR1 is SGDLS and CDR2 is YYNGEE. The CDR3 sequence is CASSSLAGGPDTQYF. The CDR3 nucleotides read TGTGCCAGCAGCAGTCTAGCGGGAGGGCCAGATACGCAGTATTTT.

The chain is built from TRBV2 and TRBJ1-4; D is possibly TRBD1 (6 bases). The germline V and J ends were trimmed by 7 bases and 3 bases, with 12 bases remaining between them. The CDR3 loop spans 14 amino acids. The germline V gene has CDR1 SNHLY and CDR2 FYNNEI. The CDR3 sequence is CASTHRVPNEKLFF. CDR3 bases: TGTGCCAGCACCCACAGGGTTCCTAATGAAAAACTGTTTTTT.

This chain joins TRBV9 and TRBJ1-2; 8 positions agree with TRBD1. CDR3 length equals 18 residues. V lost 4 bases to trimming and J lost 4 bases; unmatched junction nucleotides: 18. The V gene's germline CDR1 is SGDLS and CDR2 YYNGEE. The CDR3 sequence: CASSPTPPITGGSYGYTF. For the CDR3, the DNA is TGTGCCAGCAGCCCGACGCCACCCATTACAGGGGGAAGCTATGGCTACACCTTC.

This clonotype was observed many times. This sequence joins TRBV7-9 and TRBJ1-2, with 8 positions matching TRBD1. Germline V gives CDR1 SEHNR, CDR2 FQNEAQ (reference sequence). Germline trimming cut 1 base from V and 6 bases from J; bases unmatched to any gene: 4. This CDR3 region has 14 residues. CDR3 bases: TGTGCCAGCAGCTTAGGGACAGGGTCTAATGGCTACACCTTC. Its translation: CASSLGTGSNGYTF.

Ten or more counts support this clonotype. DNA for the CDR3: TGTGCCAGCAGTTTAGAGAGGGAGCGGGAGGGTGATACGCAGTATTTT. It is translated as CASSLEREREGDTQYF. The chain links TRBV12-3 or TRBV12-4 to TRBJ2-3; 10 bases agree with TRBD2. Trimming removed 1 base from V and 6 bases from J; junction bases left unmatched: 7. The CDR3 loop spans 16 amino acids.

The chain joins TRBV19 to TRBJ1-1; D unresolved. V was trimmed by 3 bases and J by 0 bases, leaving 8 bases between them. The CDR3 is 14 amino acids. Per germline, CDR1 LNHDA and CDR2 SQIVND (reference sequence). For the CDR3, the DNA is TGTGCCAGTAGTATTGGGAACATGAACACTGAAGCTTTCTTT. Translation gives CASSIGNMNTEAFF.

CDR3 amino acids: CALLTERRSYEQYF. CDR3 nucleotides: TGTGCCCTCCTCACCGAGAGAAGGTCCTACGAGCAGTACTTC. This sequence joins TRBV24-1 and TRBJ2-7; D is ambiguous. Germline CDR1 reads KGHDR; CDR2 reads SFDVKD. The V and J ends lost 12 bases and 1 base respectively, with 18 bases between them. CDR3 size: 14 residues.

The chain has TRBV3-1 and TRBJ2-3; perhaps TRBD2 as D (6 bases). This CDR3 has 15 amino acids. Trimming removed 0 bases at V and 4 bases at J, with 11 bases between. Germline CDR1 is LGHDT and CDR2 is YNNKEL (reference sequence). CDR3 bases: TGTGCCAGCAGCCAAGATTCTTCGGGGGCAGATACGCAGTATTTT. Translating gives CASSQDSSGADTQYF.

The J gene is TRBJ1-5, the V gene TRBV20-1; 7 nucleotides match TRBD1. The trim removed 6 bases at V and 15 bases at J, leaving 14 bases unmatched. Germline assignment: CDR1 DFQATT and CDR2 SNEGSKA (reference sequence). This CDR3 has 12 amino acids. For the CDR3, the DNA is TGCAGTGCCCTCATTACAGGGGCCGGCCGGCATTTT. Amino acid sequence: CSALITGAGRHF.

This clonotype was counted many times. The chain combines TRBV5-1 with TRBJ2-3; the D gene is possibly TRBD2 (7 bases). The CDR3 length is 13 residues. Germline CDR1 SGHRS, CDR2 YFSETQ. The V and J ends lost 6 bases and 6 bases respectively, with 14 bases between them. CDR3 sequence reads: CASTSGGLDTQYF. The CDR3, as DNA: TGCGCCAGCACATCCGGGGGGCTCGATACGCAGTATTTT.

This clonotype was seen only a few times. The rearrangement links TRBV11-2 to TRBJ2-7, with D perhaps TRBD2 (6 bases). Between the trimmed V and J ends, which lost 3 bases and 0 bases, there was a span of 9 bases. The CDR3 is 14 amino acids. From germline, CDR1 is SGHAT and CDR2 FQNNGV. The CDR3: CASSFGRSSYEQYF. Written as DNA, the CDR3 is TGTGCCAGCAGCTTTGGGAGGAGCTCCTACGAGCAGTACTTC.

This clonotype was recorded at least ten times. The CDR3 coding sequence is TGTGCCAGCAGTTTCATGGCGAACACCGGGGAGCTGTTTTTT. Protein: CASSFMANTGELFF. The rearrangement links TRBV12-3 or TRBV12-4 to TRBJ2-2; D gene unclear. V was pared by 3 bases and J by 0 bases, with 5 bases between. CDR3 length equals 14 residues.

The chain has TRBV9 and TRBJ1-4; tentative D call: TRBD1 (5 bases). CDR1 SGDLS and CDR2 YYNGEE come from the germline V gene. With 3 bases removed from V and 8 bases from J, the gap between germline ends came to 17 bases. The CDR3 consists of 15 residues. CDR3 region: CASSASRGVGEKLFF. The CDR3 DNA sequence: TGTGCCAGCAGCGCCTCTCGGGGGGTCGGCGAAAAACTGTTTTTT.

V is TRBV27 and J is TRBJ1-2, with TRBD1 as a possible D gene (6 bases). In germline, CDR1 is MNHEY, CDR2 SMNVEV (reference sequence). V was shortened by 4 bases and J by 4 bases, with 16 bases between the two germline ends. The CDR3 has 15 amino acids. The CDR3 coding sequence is TGTGCCAGCAGTTCAAGACAGGCGGGGTCCTATGGCTACACCTTC. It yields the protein CASSSRQAGSYGYTF.

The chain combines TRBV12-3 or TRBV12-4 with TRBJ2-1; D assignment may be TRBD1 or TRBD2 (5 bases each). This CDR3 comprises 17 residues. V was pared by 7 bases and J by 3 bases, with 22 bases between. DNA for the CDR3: TGTGCCAGCACACTAGGGGTACGTCCATGGGACTACAATGAGCAGTTCTTC. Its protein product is CASTLGVRPWDYNEQFF.

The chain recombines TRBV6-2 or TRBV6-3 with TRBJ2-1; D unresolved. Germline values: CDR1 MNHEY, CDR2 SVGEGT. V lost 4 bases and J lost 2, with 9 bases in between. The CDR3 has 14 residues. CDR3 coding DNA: TGTGCCAGCAGTTCTACCGTTCCCTACAATGAGCAGTTCTTC. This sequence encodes CASSSTVPYNEQFF.

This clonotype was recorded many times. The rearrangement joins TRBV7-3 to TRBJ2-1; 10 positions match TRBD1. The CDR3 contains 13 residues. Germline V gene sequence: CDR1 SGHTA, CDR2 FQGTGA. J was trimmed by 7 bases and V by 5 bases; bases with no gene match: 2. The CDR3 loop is CASSGQGGNEQFF. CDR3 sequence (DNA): TGTGCCAGCAGCGGACAGGGGGGTAATGAGCAGTTCTTC.

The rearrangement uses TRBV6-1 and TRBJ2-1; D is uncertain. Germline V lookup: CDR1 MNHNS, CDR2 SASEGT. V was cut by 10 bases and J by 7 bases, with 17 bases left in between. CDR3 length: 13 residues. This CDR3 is CATRRSKVNEQFF. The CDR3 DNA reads TGTGCCACCCGTAGGAGTAAGGTGAATGAGCAGTTCTTC.

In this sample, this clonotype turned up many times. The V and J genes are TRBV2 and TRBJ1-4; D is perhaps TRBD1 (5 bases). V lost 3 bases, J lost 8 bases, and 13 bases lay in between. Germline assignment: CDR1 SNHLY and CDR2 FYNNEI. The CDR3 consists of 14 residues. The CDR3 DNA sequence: TGTGCCAGCAGTGATCGGGGCCGGGGGGAAAAACTGTTTTTT. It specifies CASSDRGRGEKLFF.

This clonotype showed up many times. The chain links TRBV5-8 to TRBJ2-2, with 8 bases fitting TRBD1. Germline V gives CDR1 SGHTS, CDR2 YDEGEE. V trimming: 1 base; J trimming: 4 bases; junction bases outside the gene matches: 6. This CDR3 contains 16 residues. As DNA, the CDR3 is TGTGCCAGCAGCTTGCCGCAGGGGGCTAGCACCGGGGAGCTGTTTTTT. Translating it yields CASSLPQGASTGELFF.

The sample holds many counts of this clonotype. CDR3 residues: CASSPGAAQLYEQYF. Written as DNA, the CDR3 is TGTGCCAGCAGCCCCGGCGCGGCGCAGCTCTACGAGCAGTACTTC. The J gene is TRBJ2-7, the V gene TRBV3-1, with unresolved D. The CDR3 extends over 15 amino acids. The V gene lost 4 bases and the J gene lost 3 bases, with 16 bases spanning the gap. In germline, CDR1 is LGHDT, CDR2 YNNKEL (reference sequence).

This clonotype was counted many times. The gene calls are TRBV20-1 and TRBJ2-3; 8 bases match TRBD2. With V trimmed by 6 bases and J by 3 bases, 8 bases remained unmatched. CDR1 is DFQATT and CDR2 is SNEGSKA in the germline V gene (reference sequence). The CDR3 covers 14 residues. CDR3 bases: TGCAGTGCCGAGAGCGGGAGAAATACAGATACGCAGTATTTT. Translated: CSAESGRNTDTQYF.

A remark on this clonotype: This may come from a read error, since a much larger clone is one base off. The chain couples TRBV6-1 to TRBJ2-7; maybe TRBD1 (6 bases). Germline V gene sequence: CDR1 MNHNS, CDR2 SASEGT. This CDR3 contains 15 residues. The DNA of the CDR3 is TGTGCCAGCAGAGAAGCAGGGGTATCATCCTACGAGCAGTACTTC. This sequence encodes CASREAGVSSYEQYF.

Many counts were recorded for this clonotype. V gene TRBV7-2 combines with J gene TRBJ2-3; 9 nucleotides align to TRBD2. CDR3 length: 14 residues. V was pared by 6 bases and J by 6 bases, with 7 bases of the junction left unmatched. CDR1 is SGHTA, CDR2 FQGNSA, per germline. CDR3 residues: CASSLGGRADTQYF. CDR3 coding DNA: TGTGCCAGCAGTTTGGGCGGGAGGGCGGATACGCAGTATTTT.

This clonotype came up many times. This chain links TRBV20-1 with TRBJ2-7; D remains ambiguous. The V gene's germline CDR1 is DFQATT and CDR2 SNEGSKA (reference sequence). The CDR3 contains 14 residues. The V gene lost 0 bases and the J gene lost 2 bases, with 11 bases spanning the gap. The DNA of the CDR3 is TGCAGTGCTAGAGATATCGCCGGTACCTACGAGCAGTACTTC. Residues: CSARDIAGTYEQYF.